The 13 T cell receptor beta chains presented below share a single source sample, sequenced in a study of T cells after yellow fever vaccination. TCRdb reprocessed the 5' RACE reads via MiXCR and lists one record per CDR3 protein. The sample carries fewer than 450,000 distinct CDR3 sequences, 3% to 4.5% recorded once. The specimen comprised PBMCs, sampled 5 days after the yellow fever booster vaccination. Every receptor here comes from a man aged 18 to 30 who received the YFV17D yellow fever vaccine.

The V call is TRBV20-1, the J call TRBJ2-5; D ambiguous. The CDR3 is made up of 15 amino acids. CDR1 is DFQATT, CDR2 SNEGSKA, per germline (reference sequence). Trimming took 5 bases from V and 1 from J, leaving 17 bases between them. Written as DNA, the CDR3 is TGCAGTGCTGACCCTTATGGGCCCTTCCAAGAGACCCAGTACTTC. This gives the protein CSADPYGPFQETQYF.

The chain recombines TRBV5-5 with TRBJ2-5; D may correspond to TRBD1 or TRBD2 (5 bases each). In germline, CDR1 is SGHKS, CDR2 YYEKEE (reference sequence). The CDR3 spans 23 residues. Between the trimmed V and J ends, which lost 6 bases and 2 bases, there was a span of 41 bases. CDR3 sequence: CASTPEGPPKSQGLSSGQETQYF. Written as DNA, the CDR3 is TGTGCCAGCACCCCCGAGGGACCTCCCAAAAGCCAAGGGCTATCCTCCGGACAAGAGACCCAGTACTTC.

This clonotype occurred a few times. CDR3 bases: TGCGCCAGCAGCCAAGAGAGCAGCTCTAATGAGCAGTTCTTC. It codes for CASSQESSSNEQFF. This chain connects TRBV4-3 to TRBJ2-1; D is uncertain. CDR1 and CDR2 (germline): LGHNA, YSLEER. This CDR3 is built from 14 residues. Trimming took off 0 bases at V and 7 bases at J, with 10 bases between the two ends.

V is TRBV6-6 and J is TRBJ2-7, with a weak D call TRBD1 (5 bases). CDR1 is MNHNY, CDR2 SVGAGI, per germline (reference sequence). This CDR3 spans 13 amino acids. Trimming pared 5 bases from V and 3 bases from J, leaving 11 bases between. CDR3 in DNA: TGTGCCAGCAGTCCACAGGCTGGCTACGAGCAGTACGTC. This codes for CASSPQAGYEQYV.

The chain combines TRBV6-6 with TRBJ1-5, with 12 bases matching TRBD1. V gave up 6 bases and J gave up 6 bases; unmatched junction bases: 9. The germline V gene has CDR1 MNHNY and CDR2 SVGAGI (reference sequence). The CDR3 consists of 16 residues. The CDR3 sequence is CASRDGTGGRGQPQHF. CDR3 sequence (DNA): TGTGCCAGCAGGGATGGGACAGGGGGCCGTGGTCAGCCCCAGCATTTT.

The sample holds many counts of this clonotype. The chain links TRBV12-3 or TRBV12-4 to TRBJ2-6; D ambiguous. This CDR3 contains 14 residues. V was pared by 5 bases and J by 1 base, with 6 bases between. DNA for the CDR3: TGTGCCAGCAGTCCCGTATCTGGGGCCAACGTCCTGACTTTC. Encoded protein: CASSPVSGANVLTF.

This clonotype appeared a few times. The chain uses TRBV27 and TRBJ1-1; the D is unclear. Trimming took off 4 bases at V and 5 bases at J, with 14 bases between the two ends. The CDR3 is 14 amino acids. CDR1 is MNHEY, CDR2 SMNVEV, per germline (reference sequence). CDR3 DNA sequence: TGTGCCAGCAGTTCTCCCGCGTTGGGGACTGAAGCTTTCTTT. Its protein product is CASSSPALGTEAFF.

This clonotype was seen more than once but under ten times. This chain links TRBV20-1 with TRBJ2-7, with 11 bases that match TRBD1. The germline CDR1 and CDR2 sequences are DFQATT and SNEGSKA (reference sequence). After removal of 4 bases from V and 7 bases from J, the junction contained 9 bases not matched to a gene. The CDR3 length is 14 residues. CDR3 sequence (DNA): TGCAGTGCTAAGGGACAGGGGGGAGGGCCGGAGCAGTACGTC. Encoded protein: CSAKGQGGGPEQYV.

In its sample, this clonotype was seen many times. The chain has TRBV20-1 and TRBJ2-3, with D possibly TRBD2 on 5 matching bases. This CDR3 contains 14 residues. The V and J ends lost 0 bases and 2 bases respectively, with 9 bases between them. Germline loops: CDR1 DFQATT, CDR2 SNEGSKA (reference sequence). Here the CDR3 reads CSARDRTATDTQYF. The DNA of the CDR3 is TGCAGTGCTAGAGACCGGACTGCCACAGATACGCAGTATTTT.

This clonotype was detected ten times or more. The J gene is TRBJ1-2, the V gene TRBV9; 7 nucleotides agree with TRBD1. The CDR3 consists of 13 residues. The J segment lost 5 bases and the V segment lost 3 bases, leaving 4 bases of the junction unmatched. From germline, CDR1 is SGDLS and CDR2 YYNGEE. CDR3 nucleotide sequence: TGTGCCAGCAGCGACAGGGGAGCGTATGGCTACACCTTC. Protein product: CASSDRGAYGYTF. Full variable domain (rest looked up from reference TRBV9 and TRBJ1-2): DSGVTQTPKHLITATGQRVTLRCSPRSGDLSVYWYQQSLDQGLQFLIQYYNGEERAKGNILERFSAQQFPDLHSELNLSSLELGDSALYFCASSDRGAYGYTFGSGTRLTVV.

The table lists this clonotype with many counts. The V gene is TRBV5-1, the J gene TRBJ1-3, with 10 bases matching TRBD1. This CDR3 has 14 amino acids. Germline CDR1 and CDR2: SGHRS and YFSETQ. V shed 5 bases and J 2 bases; nucleotides not matched to a gene: 1. CDR3 sequence (DNA): TGCGCCAGCAGGGGACAGGGGACTGGAAACACCATATATTTT. This translates into CASRGQGTGNTIYF.

This clonotype was seen repeatedly, ten times or more. This chain links TRBV6-5 with TRBJ2-7; the match to TRBD1 covers 9 bases. Unmatched junction bases numbered 11, after V lost 4 bases and J lost 7 bases. The CDR3 is 15 amino acids. CDR1 and CDR2 from the germline V gene are MNHEY and SVGAGI. CDR3 in amino acids: CASSWSLGQGKEQYF. Written as DNA, the CDR3 is TGTGCCAGCAGTTGGTCCTTAGGACAGGGGAAAGAGCAGTACTTC.

In this sample, this clonotype turned up a few times. V gene TRBV6-1 combines with J gene TRBJ1-5; 8 nucleotides agree with TRBD1. J gave up 6 bases and V 6 bases, and 13 bases lay outside the gene matches. CDR3 length equals 16 residues. Germline loops: CDR1 MNHNS, CDR2 SASEGT. The CDR3 nucleotides read TGTGCCAGCAGACCCAGACAGGGGTTGGCGGGTCAGCCCCAGCATTTT. It translates to CASRPRQGLAGQPQHF.